The 3 T cell receptor beta chains below come from one sample, sequenced in a study of blood T cell repertoires in COVID-19 (dated by TCRdb to about 2020). The library came from the immunoSEQ multiplex PCR assay. As stored in TCRdb, this immuneACCESS dataset retains in-frame rearrangements with V and J assigned. A fraction of the clones does not appear; measured against another copy, unresolved V genes explain less than half of the discrepancy, and the remainder lacks a known reason. This sample has some 300,000 clones in its table, and around nine tenths of those were observed once. The ten largest clones take up about 4% of the sample. The sample taken for sequencing was PBMCs or T cells enriched from blood (not recorded which). The receptors shown here come from a young woman who had been exposed to COVID-19.

The chain employs TRBV6-5 and TRBJ2-3, with a possible D match to TRBD1 (5 bases). There are 11 residues in the CDR3. With 2 bases removed from V and 14 bases from J, the gap between germline ends came to 11 bases. Germline assignment: CDR1 MNHEY and CDR2 SVGAGI. CDR3 protein: CASSYGQDLYF. CDR3 bases: TGTGCCAGCAGTTACGGACAAGATCTGTATTTT.

The chain carries TRBV5-1 and TRBJ1-4; D is possibly TRBD1 (6 bases). This CDR3 comprises 15 residues. Germline values: CDR1 SGHRS, CDR2 YFSETQ. V gave up 3 bases and J gave up 2 bases, with 11 bases separating them. CDR3: CASSYTGFTNEKLFF. The DNA for the CDR3 is TGCGCCAGCAGCTATACAGGGTTTACTAATGAAAAACTGTTTTTT.

The chain combines TRBV14 with TRBJ1-4; a weak D match, TRBD1 (5 bases). The CDR3 loop spans 13 amino acids. Germline V gene sequence: CDR1 SGHDN, CDR2 FVKESK. Trimming stripped 6 bases from V and 5 bases from J, with 10 bases between. Here the CDR3 reads CASSRDLNEKLFF. In nucleotides, the CDR3 is TGTGCCAGCAGTCGGGACTTGAATGAAAAACTGTTTTTT.